The next 30 T cell receptor beta chains were all read from a single sample in a study of T cell clonality in common variable immunodeficiency. Produced via immunoSEQ multiplex PCR; TCRdb's table is partial and in-frame only. The data show approximately 42,000 clones, with none appearing a single time. What was sequenced was peripheral blood mononuclear cells. These receptors were obtained from a person aged 18 to 75 in good health.

Comment on this clone: Read sequence stops 3 residues before the CDR3 end, and the germline J gene provides the missing end. This chain uses TRBV7-6 with TRBJ2-2; 8 nucleotides agree with TRBD2. The junction had 7 bases not matched to a gene; V was cut back by 4 bases and J by 0 bases. CDR3 length equals 17 residues. Germline CDR1 is SGHVS and CDR2 is FNYEAQ. CDR3 in amino acids: CASSSGRGGANTGELFF. The covered CDR3 bases are TGTGCCAGCAGCTCCGGACGGGGGGGCGCGAACACCGGGGAG.

This clone showed up many times. The read is 3 residues too short to cover the CDR3 end, so that end is filled in from the germline J gene. The chain uses TRBV20-1 and TRBJ2-7, with 9 bases fitting TRBD1. This CDR3 has 13 amino acids. The V segment lost 5 bases and the J segment 2 bases; nucleotides outside the gene matches: 4. CDR1 DFQATT and CDR2 SNEGSKA come from the germline V gene (reference sequence). CDR3 region: CSALRTGAYEQYF. The sequenced CDR3 bases are TGCAGTGCTTTACGGACAGGGGCCTACGAG.

This clone was detected ten times or more. Read data end 3 residues before the CDR3 end; the end is taken from the germline J gene. V is TRBV20-1 and J is TRBJ2-3, with TRBD2 identical over 7 bases. Unmatched junction bases numbered 11, after V lost 7 bases and J lost 4 bases. The CDR3 runs 14 residues. The germline CDR1 and CDR2 sequences are DFQATT and SNEGSKA (reference sequence). The sequenced part of the CDR3 DNA is TGCAGTGTATCTGCTGGGCGGGAGTCAGATACG. It encodes CSVSAGRESDT. The entire CDR3 protein is CSVSAGRESDTQYF.

This clone was seen more than once but under ten times. The junction departs from germline at one end; a sequencing error may be responsible. The read terminates 3 residues ahead of where the CDR3 ends, so the germline J gene completes it. This specimen includes other DNA sequences encoding the same CDR3. V is TRBV7-8 and J is TRBJ1-3, with 10 bases lining up with TRBD1. The CDR3 runs to 16 residues. The germline V gene encodes CDR1 SGHVS and CDR2 FQNEAQ. The sequenced part of the CDR3 DNA is TGTGCCAGCAGCTTAGGACAGGGGGCGCCGGGAAACACA. This translates into CASSLGQGAPGNT. In full, the CDR3 is CASSLGQGAPGNTIYF. Looking up the rest from reference TRBV7-8 and TRBJ1-3 gives the full variable domain: GAGVSQSPRYKVAKRGQDVALRCDPISGHVSLFWYQQALGQGPEFLTYFQNEAQLDKSGLPSDRFFAERPEGSVSTLKIQRTQQEDSAVYLCASSLGQGAPGNTIYFGEGSWLTVV.

This clone appeared many times. The read finishes 3 residues shy of the CDR3 end, and the germline J gene is used to complete it. This chain links TRBV29-1 with TRBJ2-3; D possibly corresponds to TRBD2 (5 bases). Germline assignment: CDR1 SQVTM and CDR2 ANQGSEA. There are 14 residues in the CDR3. With 0 bases removed from V and 3 bases from J, the gap between germline ends came to 10 bases. The CDR3: CSVEDGVKTDTQYF. CDR3 bases read: TGCAGCGTTGAAGACGGGGTTAAGACAGATACG.

The table lists this clone with many counts. The read stops 3 residues short of the end of the CDR3; the missing end is completed from the germline J gene. The V and J genes are TRBV6-1 and TRBJ1-5, with 8 bases fitting TRBD1. The J segment lost 7 bases and the V segment lost 3 bases, leaving 8 bases of the junction unmatched. The CDR3 is 15 residues long. Germline V CDR1 and CDR2: MNHNS, SASEGT. The CDR3 is CASSDPQGAEQPQHF. CDR3 bases read: TGTGCCAGCAGTGATCCTCAGGGGGCGGAACAGCCC.

This clone has at least ten counts. The CDR3 end falls 3 residues outside the read, so it is completed with the germline J gene. The chain links TRBV7-3 to TRBJ2-3; TRBD1 is a possible D gene (5 bases). The CDR3 has 13 residues. CDR1 is SGHTA and CDR2 is FQGTGA in the germline V gene. The CDR3 spells CASSLEGARTQYF. The DNA read from the CDR3 is TGTGCCAGCAGCCTCGAAGGGGCCCGGACG.

This clone was recorded many times. Read data end 3 residues before the CDR3 end; the end is taken from the germline J gene. The J gene is TRBJ1-2, the V gene TRBV5-1; no reliable D call. The CDR3 totals 13 residues. Germline loops: CDR1 SGHRS, CDR2 YFSETQ. Trimming removed 0 bases at V and 7 bases at J, with 10 bases between. The CDR3 here is CASSLEDGGGYTF. CDR3 bases read: TGCGCCAGCAGCTTGGAAGACGGCGGTGGC.

This clone has a count of ten or more. The CDR3 DNA, read in part, is TGTGCCAGCAGGGGGGCCGGAGCTAACTATGGC. It is translated as CASRGAGANYG. The full CDR3 reads CASRGAGANYGYTF. The J gene is TRBJ1-2, the V gene TRBV12-3 or TRBV12-4; possible D gene TRBD1, 6 bases. The missing CDR3 end, 3 residues past where the read stops, is filled in from the germline J gene. Deletions cut 6 bases from V and 0 bases from J, with 11 bases between. This CDR3 is 14 amino acids long.

There are many counts of this clone. The read halts 3 residues ahead of the CDR3 end, with the missing end drawn from the germline J gene. The chain has TRBV20-1 and TRBJ2-3; D remains unclear. Between the trimmed V and J ends, which lost 0 bases and 0 bases, there was a span of 13 bases. CDR1 and CDR2 from the germline V gene are DFQATT and SNEGSKA (reference sequence). The CDR3 extends over 16 amino acids. CDR3 protein: CSARDPPATSTDTQYF. CDR3 DNA (partial): TGCAGTGCTAGAGATCCCCCAGCGACTAGCACAGATACG.

This clone was counted ten times or more. The read comes to an end 3 residues before the CDR3 does, leaving the germline J gene to fill in the end. The chain uses TRBV30 and TRBJ2-2; D call uncertain. The germline gives CDR1 GTSNPN, CDR2 SVGIG (reference sequence). Between the trimmed V and J ends, which lost 4 bases and 6 bases, there was a span of 15 bases. This CDR3 has 14 residues. The CDR3 protein is CAWTVAPSPGELFF. CDR3 DNA, as far as it was read: TGTGCCTGGACCGTAGCCCCGAGCCCCGGGGAG.

This clone appeared many times. The CDR3 extends 3 residues past the end of the read, so its final part is completed from the germline J gene. This chain links TRBV30 with TRBJ2-4; TRBD1 matches 9 bases. The CDR3 covers 15 residues. Germline trimming cut 5 bases from V and 1 base from J; bases unmatched to any gene: 6. Germline-derived CDR1 and CDR2 are GTSNPN and SVGIG (reference sequence). CDR3 DNA, as far as it was read: TGTGCCTGGCAAGACAGGGGGGGTGCCAAAAACATT. This sequence encodes CAWQDRGGAKNI. The CDR3 in full is CAWQDRGGAKNIQYF.

This clone has ten or more counts. The read gets to within 3 residues of the CDR3 end, and the germline J gene fills in the rest. This chain uses TRBV7-2 with TRBJ2-2; D ambiguous. CDR1 and CDR2 from the germline V gene are SGHTA and FQGNSA. V shed 4 bases and J shed 4 bases, with 10 bases lying between them. The CDR3 consists of 14 residues. The CDR3 DNA, read in part, is TGTGCCAGCAGCTCCGCACAGTTCACCGGGGAG. Protein sequence: CASSSAQFTGE. The entire CDR3 sequence reads CASSSAQFTGELFF.

This clone has a count of ten or more. Read coverage stops 3 residues before the CDR3 terminus; the germline J gene supplies the remainder. This chain links TRBV2 with TRBJ2-7; D remains ambiguous. Germline CDR1 reads SNHLY; CDR2 reads FYNNEI. CDR3 length: 15 residues. Trimming stripped 5 bases from V and 0 bases from J, with 14 bases between. CDR3 region: CASSLESSSSYEQYF. Incomplete CDR3 DNA: TGTGCCAGCAGTCTAGAATCGTCAAGCTCCTACGAG.

This clone turned up a few times. A much larger clone differs by one base, so this may be a read error. The sample holds other DNA sequences that translate to the same CDR3. The CDR3 reads CASSFLRAGANVLTF. The DNA read from the CDR3 is TGTGCCAGTAGTTTTCTCAGGGCCGGGGCCAACGTC. The genes are TRBV19 and TRBJ2-6; D perhaps matches TRBD1 (5 bases). The read falls 3 residues short of the CDR3 end, and the missing part is taken from the germline J gene. Between the trimmed V and J ends, which lost 5 bases and 4 bases, there was a span of 12 bases. Germline V gene lookup returns CDR1 LNHDA and CDR2 SQIVND (reference sequence). This CDR3 spans 15 amino acids.

This clone was counted at least ten times. Sequencing ends 3 residues short of the CDR3 end; the germline J gene provides the rest. The V gene is TRBV6-1, the J gene TRBJ2-5; the D gene is possibly TRBD2 (6 bases). This CDR3 has 14 amino acids. V dropped 4 bases and J dropped 7 bases, with 16 bases sitting between them. Germline lookup yields CDR1 MNHNS and CDR2 SASEGT. CDR3 residues: CASSARGLGGTQYF. The covered CDR3 bases are TGTGCCAGCAGTGCTCGGGGTCTGGGGGGGACC.

This clone was observed many times. CDR3 in amino acids: CASSGNTGWADTQYF. CDR3 DNA, as far as it was read: TGCGCCAGCAGCGGTAACACGGGTTGGGCAGATACG. The chain couples TRBV5-1 to TRBJ2-3; D is ambiguous. The read finishes 3 residues shy of the CDR3 end, and the germline J gene is used to complete it. The V gene lost 4 bases and the J gene lost 4 bases, with 16 bases spanning the gap. Germline CDR1 reads SGHRS; CDR2 reads YFSETQ. CDR3 length: 15 amino acids.

A note on this clone: Read sequence stops 3 residues before the CDR3 end, and the germline J gene provides the missing end. This chain uses TRBV5-1 with TRBJ2-3, with D possibly TRBD2 on 5 matching bases. V lost 0 bases and J lost 5, with 10 bases in between. The CDR3 length is 14 residues. Germline V lookup: CDR1 SGHRS, CDR2 YFSETQ. The CDR3 protein is CASSLVQAGDTQYF. Incomplete CDR3 DNA: TGCGCCAGCAGCTTGGTGCAGGCGGGAGATACG.

This clone showed up many times. The read finishes 3 residues shy of the CDR3 end, and the germline J gene is used to complete it. The rearrangement uses TRBV2 and TRBJ2-7, with 9 positions matching TRBD2. This CDR3 region has 16 residues. V lost 4 bases and J lost 3; bases outside the gene matches: 10. CDR1 is SNHLY, CDR2 FYNNEI, per germline. CDR3 DNA (partial): TGTGCCAGCAGTGGAAATAGCGGGAGAGGACTCTACGAG. It codes for CASSGNSGRGLYE. The whole CDR3 reads CASSGNSGRGLYEQYF.

CDR3 DNA, as far as it was read: TGTGCCAGCAGTGAGCGGGGGGAGGGGACAGATACG. Its protein product is CASSERGEGTDT. Given in full, the CDR3 is CASSERGEGTDTQYF. The chain employs TRBV6-4 and TRBJ2-3; 8 bases map to TRBD2. The sequence runs out 3 residues before the end of the CDR3; the remainder is reconstructed from the germline J gene. V was pared by 3 bases and J by 3 bases, with 5 bases of the junction left unmatched. Per germline, CDR1 MRHNA and CDR2 SNTAGT. The CDR3 consists of 15 residues.

Ten or more counts support this clone. CDR3 sequence: CACSPGSAPQHF. CDR3 bases read: TGTGCCTGCTCCCCGGGGAGTGCGCCC. The genes are TRBV30 and TRBJ1-5; no reliable D call. Read data end 3 residues before the CDR3 end; the end is taken from the germline J gene. This CDR3 comprises 12 residues. Per the germline V gene, CDR1 is GTSNPN and CDR2 is SVGIG (reference sequence). Trimming removed 6 bases at V and 9 bases at J, with 15 bases between.

This clone was detected ten times or more. Coverage ceases 3 residues before the CDR3 finishes, and the germline J gene fills in the end. The chain has TRBV6-2 or TRBV6-3 and TRBJ2-7; D might be TRBD1 (5 bases). From germline, CDR1 is MNHEY and CDR2 SVGEGT. Trimming pared 7 bases from V and 4 bases from J, leaving 8 bases between. There are 11 residues in the CDR3. Partial CDR3 DNA: TGTGCCAGCAAGGGGATTTACGAG. Translation gives CASKGIYE. The whole CDR3 protein is CASKGIYEQYF.

This clone appeared a few times. Read sequence stops 3 residues before the CDR3 end, and the germline J gene provides the missing end. The chain has TRBV7-8 and TRBJ1-2; D possibly corresponds to TRBD1 (5 bases). The CDR3 consists of 12 residues. CDR1 and CDR2 (germline): SGHVS, FQNEAQ. CDR3 region: CASSLGGNDYTF. The sequenced part of the CDR3 DNA is TGTGCCAGCAGCTTAGGGGGCAACGAC.

This clone has at least ten counts. The read ends 3 residues shy of where the CDR3 ends; the end is completed using the germline J gene. The chain joins TRBV6-1 to TRBJ2-7; the D is unclear. Germline V gives CDR1 MNHNS, CDR2 SASEGT. Trimming left V 6 bases short and J 0 bases short, with 21 bases between. The CDR3 runs to 17 residues. This CDR3 reads CASSELRASSSSYEQYF. CDR3 DNA, as far as it was read: TGTGCCAGCAGCGAACTACGAGCGTCTTCGAGCTCCTACGAG.

CDR3 region: CAISARLAGAGNEQFF. CDR3 bases read: TGTGCCATCAGTGCCCGTCTAGCGGGAGCCGGGAATGAG. The rearrangement uses TRBV10-3 and TRBJ2-1; 10 bases fit TRBD2. The CDR3 end falls 3 residues outside the read, so it is completed with the germline J gene. Trimming at V came to 4 bases and at J to 7 bases, leaving 10 bases not matched to a gene. Looked up from germline, CDR1 is ENHRY and CDR2 is SYGVKD. This CDR3 spans 16 amino acids.

This clone was counted many times. Read data end 3 residues before the CDR3 end; the end is taken from the germline J gene. The chain has TRBV5-1 and TRBJ2-1; TRBD2 aligns across 10 bases. The CDR3 runs 15 residues. J gave up 7 bases and V 5 bases, and 9 bases lay outside the gene matches. Germline CDR1 SGHRS, CDR2 YFSETQ. The CDR3 region is CASRNPSGSLNEQFF. Incomplete CDR3 DNA: TGCGCCAGCAGGAACCCTAGCGGGAGCTTAAATGAG.

This clone was detected ten times or more. The read ends 3 residues before the CDR3 terminus; that terminus is restored from the germline J gene. The chain links TRBV19 to TRBJ2-6, with 9 bases aligning to TRBD1. The V and J ends lost 1 base and 1 base, in that order; junction bases with no gene match: 8. CDR1 and CDR2 from the germline V gene are LNHDA and SQIVND (reference sequence). There are 19 residues in the CDR3. CDR3 bases read: TGTGCCAGTAGTATAGCAACCGGGACAGGGAAATCTGGGGCCAACGTC. This translates into CASSIATGTGKSGANV. The full CDR3 protein is CASSIATGTGKSGANVLTF.

This clone occurred many times. The read falls 3 residues short of the CDR3 end, and the missing part is taken from the germline J gene. This chain joins TRBV20-1 and TRBJ2-1; TRBD2 matches at 8 bases. The CDR3 runs to 14 residues. J lost 0 bases, V lost 4 bases, and 2 bases had no gene match. From germline, CDR1 is DFQATT and CDR2 SNEGSKA (reference sequence). CDR3 sequence reads: CSAITSGSYNEQFF. The DNA read from the CDR3 is TGCAGTGCTATAACTAGCGGCTCCTACAATGAG.

Ten or more counts support this clone. The CDR3 end is not reached by the read, which stops 3 residues before it; the germline J gene fills it in. The rearrangement links TRBV10-3 to TRBJ2-3, with 12 bases lining up with TRBD2. The trim removed 4 bases at V and 0 bases at J, leaving 5 bases unmatched. This CDR3 is built from 17 residues. In germline, CDR1 is ENHRY, CDR2 SYGVKD. This chain's CDR3 is CAISGSGTSGSTDTQYF. The DNA read from the CDR3 is TGTGCCATCAGTGGGTCAGGGACTAGCGGGAGCACAGATACG.

This clone appeared many times. This CDR3 is CASSLMTGVGETQYF. CDR3 DNA, as far as it was read: TGTGCCAGCAGCTTAATGACAGGGGTTGGGGAGACC. This sequence joins TRBV7-8 and TRBJ2-5, with 8 bases aligning to TRBD1. The read ends 3 residues before the CDR3 terminus; that terminus is restored from the germline J gene. Germline values: CDR1 SGHVS, CDR2 FQNEAQ. Germline trimming cut 2 bases from V and 5 bases from J; bases unmatched to any gene: 7. This CDR3 has 15 amino acids.